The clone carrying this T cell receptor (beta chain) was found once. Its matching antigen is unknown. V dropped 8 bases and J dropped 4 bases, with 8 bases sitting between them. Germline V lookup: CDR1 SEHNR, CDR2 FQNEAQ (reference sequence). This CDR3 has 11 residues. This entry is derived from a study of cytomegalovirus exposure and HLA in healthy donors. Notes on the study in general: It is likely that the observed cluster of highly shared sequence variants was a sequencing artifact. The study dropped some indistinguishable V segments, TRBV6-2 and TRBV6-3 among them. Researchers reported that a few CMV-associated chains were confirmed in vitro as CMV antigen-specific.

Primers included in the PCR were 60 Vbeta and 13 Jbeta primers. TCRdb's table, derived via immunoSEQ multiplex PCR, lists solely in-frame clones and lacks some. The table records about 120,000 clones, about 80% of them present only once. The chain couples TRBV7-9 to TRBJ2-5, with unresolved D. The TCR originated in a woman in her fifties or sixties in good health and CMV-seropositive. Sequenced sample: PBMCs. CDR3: CASQRGETQYF. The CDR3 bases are TGTGCCAGCCAGAGAGGAGAGACCCAGTACTTC.